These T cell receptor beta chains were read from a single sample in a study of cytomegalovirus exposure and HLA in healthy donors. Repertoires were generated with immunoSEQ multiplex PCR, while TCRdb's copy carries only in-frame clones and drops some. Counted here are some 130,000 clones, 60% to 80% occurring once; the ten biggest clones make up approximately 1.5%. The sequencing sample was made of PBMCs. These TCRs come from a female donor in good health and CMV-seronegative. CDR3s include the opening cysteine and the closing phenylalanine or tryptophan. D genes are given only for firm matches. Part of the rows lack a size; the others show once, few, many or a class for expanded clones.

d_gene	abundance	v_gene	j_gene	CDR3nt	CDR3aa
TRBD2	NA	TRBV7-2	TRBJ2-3	TGTGCCAGCAGCCGCCTAGCGGGCAGAACAGATACGCAGTATTTT	CASSRLAGRTDTQYF
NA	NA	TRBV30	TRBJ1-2	TGTGCCTGGAGTCGCTCACAGGGATACTATGGCTACACCTTC	CAWSRSQGYYGYTF
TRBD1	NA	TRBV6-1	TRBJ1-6	TGTGCCAGCAGTGAGGGTGGGGGACAGGGTTTCTCACCCCTCCACTTT	CASSEGGGQGFSPLHF
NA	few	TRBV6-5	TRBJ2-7	TGTGCCAGCAGTTACTCCAGGTACTACGAGCAGTACTTC	CASSYSRYYEQYF
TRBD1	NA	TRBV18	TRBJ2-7	TGTGCCAGCTCACCACGACAGGGGCTCTCCTACGAGCAGTACTTC	CASSPRQGLSYEQYF
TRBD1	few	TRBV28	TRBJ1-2	TGTGCCAGCAGCCTCGGGACAGGGGTTAATGGCTACACCTTC	CASSLGTGVNGYTF
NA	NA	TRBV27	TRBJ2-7	TGTGCCAGCAGTTTTAGGAGCGAGCAGTACTTC	CASSFRSEQYF
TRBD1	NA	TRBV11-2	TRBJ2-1	TGTGCCAGCAGTTCGGACAGGGGGCGAAATGAGCAGTTCTTC	CASSSDRGRNEQFF
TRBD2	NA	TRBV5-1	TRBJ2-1	TGCGCCAGCAGCATGCAGACTAGCGGGTCTCTCCGTGAGCAGTTCTTC	CASSMQTSGSLREQFF
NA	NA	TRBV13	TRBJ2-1	TGTGCCAGCCAAACGTTCACGGGAGAGGCCTACAATGAGCAGTTCTTC	CASQTFTGEAYNEQFF
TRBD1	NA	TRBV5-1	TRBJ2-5	TGCGCCAGCAGTCCTGACAGGGACGGGACCCAGTACTTC	CASSPDRDGTQYF
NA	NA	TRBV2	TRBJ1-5	TGTGCCAGCAGGGCCGGGGCCAGGGGAGCCTACCAGCCCCAGCATTTT	CASRAGARGAYQPQHF